This T cell receptor (beta chain) was profiled in a study of blood T cell repertoires in COVID-19. Study at large: Sources were T cells, B-cell-depleted T cells, or PBMCs; the material itself was cDNA or gDNA.

In the authors' workflow: Amplification of reference gene primers provided the estimated nucleated cell counts. Measured with immunoSEQ multiplex PCR; TCRdb has only the in-frame clones, and not every one. The V and J calls and clone size were taken over from that table, and D and trimming were inferred from the DNA. The profile shows approximately 120,000 clones, roughly 74% of them singletons. Seattle participants joined during active infection and were tracked over time. Germline V CDR1 and CDR2: MGHRA, YSYEKL. The CDR3 is 18 residues long. V was shortened by 0 bases and J by 3 bases, with 19 bases between the two germline ends.

The clonotype originates from an older man with COVID-19, enrolled during active disease. Specimen: peripheral blood. The chain recombines TRBV4-1 with TRBJ2-3, with D tentatively TRBD1 (5 bases). The CDR3: CASSQERARASPTDTQYF. The CDR3 coding sequence is TGCGCCAGCAGCCAAGAGCGTGCCAGGGCTTCCCCTACAGATACGCAGTATTTT.